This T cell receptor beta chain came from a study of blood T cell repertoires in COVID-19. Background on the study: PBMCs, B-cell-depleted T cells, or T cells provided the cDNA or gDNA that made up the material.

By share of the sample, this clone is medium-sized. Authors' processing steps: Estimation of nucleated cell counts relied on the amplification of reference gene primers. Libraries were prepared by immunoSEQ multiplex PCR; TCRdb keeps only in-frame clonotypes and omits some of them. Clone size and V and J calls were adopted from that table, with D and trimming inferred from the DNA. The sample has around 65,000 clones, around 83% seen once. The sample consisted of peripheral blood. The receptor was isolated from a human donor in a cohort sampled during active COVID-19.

DNA for the CDR3: TGTGCCAGCAGCGAATCACCGAGGGTTGCTGCTTTCTTT. It specifies CASSESPRVAAFF. This chain uses TRBV14 with TRBJ1-1; D not resolved. Trimming cost V 5 bases and J 11 bases, with 18 bases left between them. Germline assignment: CDR1 SGHDN and CDR2 FVKESK. CDR3 size: 13 residues.